This T cell receptor (beta chain) was sequenced during a study of response to subunit inactivated influenza vaccine. Study-level findings and limits: Each seasonal influenza vaccination recruits few new T cells, the authors suggested.

Germline V gene data show CDR1 as SQVTM and CDR2 as ANQGSEA. The CDR3 totals 14 residues. With V trimmed by 8 bases and J by 0 bases, 5 bases remained unmatched. As for this clonotype: Its antigen remains unknown.

TCRdb independently ran MiXCR on the RT-PCR reads; one entry per CDR3 protein. The sample carries approximately 700,000 distinct CDR3 sequences, approximately 15% recorded once. Sequencing was performed on PBMCs from blood, taken 14 to 15 days before vaccination. The TCR was taken from a man aged 45-65 years who received an inactivated influenza vaccine. This rearrangement joins TRBV29-1 to TRBJ2-2, with 8 nucleotides matching TRBD2. CDR3 sequence: CSISGASNTGELFF. The CDR3 coding sequence is TGCAGCATTAGCGGGGCCTCGAACACCGGGGAGCTGTTTTTT.